This T cell receptor (beta chain) was identified in a study of shared clonotypes between healthy human individuals. In the study overall: Two women and a few men aged 18 to 49 made up the donors. Per donor, CD8 memory used one plate, CD8 naive used two, CD4 memory used three and CD4 naive used three.

The trim removed 5 bases at V and 4 bases at J, leaving 15 bases unmatched. In germline, CDR1 is SGHVS, CDR2 FQNEAQ. This CDR3 has 18 amino acids. How the authors handled the data: Filtering of immunoSEQ junctional sequences could not match full-length read filtering. TCRdb's table, derived via immunoSEQ multiplex PCR, lists solely in-frame clones and lacks some. The V and J calls and clone size come from that table; D and trimming were worked out from the DNA. The sample has roughly 300,000 clones, roughly 91% seen once. The material sequenced was memory CD8+ T cells sorted from blood. As for subset: CD45RO+ cells pooled with CCR7-negative TemRA cells. The receptor was derived from a man in his late teens or twenties in good health. This chain links TRBV7-8 with TRBJ2-7; TRBD2 matches 12 bases. The CDR3 sequence is CASSARLAGAPVGYEQYF. DNA for the CDR3: TGTGCCAGCAGCGCGCGACTAGCGGGAGCCCCCGTGGGTTACGAGCAGTACTTC.